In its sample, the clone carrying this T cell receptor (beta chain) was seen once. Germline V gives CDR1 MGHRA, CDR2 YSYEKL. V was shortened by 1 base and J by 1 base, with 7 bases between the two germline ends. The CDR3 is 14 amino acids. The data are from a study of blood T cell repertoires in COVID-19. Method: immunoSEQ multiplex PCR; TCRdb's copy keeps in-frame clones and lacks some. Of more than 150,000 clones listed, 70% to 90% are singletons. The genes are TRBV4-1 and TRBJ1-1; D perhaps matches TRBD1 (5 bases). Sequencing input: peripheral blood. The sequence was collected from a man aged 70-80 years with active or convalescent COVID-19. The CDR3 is CASSQGQSNTEAFF. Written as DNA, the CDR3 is TGCGCCAGCAGCCAAGGACAGTCGAACACTGAAGCTTTCTTT.